The present T cell receptor (beta chain) was sequenced within a study of T cells after posttransplantation cyclophosphamide. Regarding the study as a whole: TRB clonality was highly associated with recipient CMV seropositivity and reactivation. Tissue-infiltrating T cells from skin or gut overlapped little with blood T cells. Donor CD8+ memory clones often dominated recipient blood repertoires at later times.

Only in-frame clones appear in the TCRdb table, and some are missing; sequencing was by immunoSEQ multiplex PCR. The repertoire includes 6,000 to 7,500 clones, 70% to 85% of them detected once, and roughly 20% sits in the top ten. The CDR3 has 14 residues. The V end lost 2 bases, the J end lost 4 bases, and 12 bases lay between the germline ends. Germline V gene lookup returns CDR1 SGHRS and CDR2 YFSETQ. With regard to this clone: Its matching antigen is unknown.

A marrow graft followed busulfan-fludarabine conditioning, with cyclophosphamide on days +3 and +4. The TCR comes from a female patient aged 45-60 years who received an allogeneic stem cell transplant from a related donor, was CMV-positive, and had no GVHD. Some T cells may possibly be graft donor cells. The source material was PBMCs, sampled after allogeneic stem cell transplant with posttransplant cyclophosphamide. The chain joins TRBV5-1 to TRBJ1-2, with TRBD1 as a possible D gene (6 bases). CDR3 loop: CASSLEQGPYGYTF. The DNA of the CDR3 is TGCGCCAGCAGCTTAGAACAGGGTCCCTATGGCTACACCTTC.